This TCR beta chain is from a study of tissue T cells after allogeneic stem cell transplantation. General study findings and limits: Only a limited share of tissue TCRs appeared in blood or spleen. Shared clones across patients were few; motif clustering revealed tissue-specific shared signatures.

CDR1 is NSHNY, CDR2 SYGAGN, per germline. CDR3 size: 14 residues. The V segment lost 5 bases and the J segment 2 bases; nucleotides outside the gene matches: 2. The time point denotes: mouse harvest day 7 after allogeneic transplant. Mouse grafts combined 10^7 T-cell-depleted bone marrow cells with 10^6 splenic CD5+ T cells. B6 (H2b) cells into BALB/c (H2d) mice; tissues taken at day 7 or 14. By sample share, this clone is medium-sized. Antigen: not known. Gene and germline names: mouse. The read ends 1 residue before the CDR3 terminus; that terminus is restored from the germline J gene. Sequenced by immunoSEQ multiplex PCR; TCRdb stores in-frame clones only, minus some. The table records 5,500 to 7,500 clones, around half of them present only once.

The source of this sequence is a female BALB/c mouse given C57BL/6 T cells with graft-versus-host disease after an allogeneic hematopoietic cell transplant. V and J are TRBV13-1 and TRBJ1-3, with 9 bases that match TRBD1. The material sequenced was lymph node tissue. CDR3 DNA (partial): TGTGCCAGCAGACGACAGGGGGCTGGAAATACGCTCTAT. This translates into CASRRQGAGNTLY. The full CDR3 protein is CASRRQGAGNTLYF.